This T cell receptor beta chain was sequenced for a study of T cells after yellow fever vaccination. General study findings and limits: Only a small proportion of the clonotypes turned up in both the CD4 and the CD8 compartments, likely arising from convergent recombination. Faster peaking, at day 5 versus 15, marked a secondary response that was weaker. Post-booster repertoires again held most primary-vaccination clones (roughly 95% CD4, approximately 90% CD8).

Germline CDR1 SQVTM, CDR2 ANQGSEA. V was trimmed by 4 bases and J by 3 bases, leaving 9 bases between them. The CDR3 contains 12 residues. This clonotype was observed many times. Antigen unknown. TCRdb reprocessed the 5' RACE reads with MiXCR, giving one entry per CDR3 protein. Of about 150,000 distinct CDR3 sequences in the sample, 6.6% are singletons; the top ten hold 0.55% to 0.7%. The clonotype was recovered from a man younger than 40 who received the YFV17D yellow fever vaccine. Source: CD4+ T cells sorted from PBMCs, taken 10 days after the yellow fever booster vaccination. The chain joins TRBV29-1 to TRBJ2-5; D not certain. The CDR3 sequence: CSVVTTKETQYF. The CDR3 DNA sequence: TGCAGCGTTGTCACGACGAAAGAGACCCAGTACTTC.